This T cell receptor (beta chain) comes out of a study of cytomegalovirus exposure and HLA in healthy donors. Study background: The use of the same platform for the approximately 110 validation repertoires and the 650 to 850 first-cohort repertoires was reported by a later analysis.

It was the roughly 110-subject validation cohort, separate from the roughly 700-subject first cohort, to which the donors belonged. Study conclusions and caveats: Cytomegalovirus association was assigned to more than 150 TCR beta chains. Some public TCRs appeared in many individuals, while most sequences were rare.

Germline lookup yields CDR1 MNHNS and CDR2 SASEGT. V lost 6 bases and J 5 bases, leaving 19 bases between the germline ends. This CDR3 spans 15 amino acids. Method: immunoSEQ multiplex PCR; TCRdb's copy keeps in-frame clones and lacks some. Of 100,000 to 150,000 clones in the sample, roughly 86% were seen once. With respect to this clone: Its antigen is currently unknown.

Sequenced input: PBMCs. This chain connects TRBV6-1 to TRBJ1-2; D ambiguous. The TCR was taken from a man aged 25-45 years in good health and CMV-seronegative. The CDR3 is CASRRDGVSRYGYTF. The CDR3 DNA is TGTGCCAGCAGAAGAGACGGGGTCAGTCGTTATGGCTACACCTTC.